A selection of T cell receptor beta chains follows, all from one sample in a study of shared clonotypes between healthy human individuals. Sequenced by immunoSEQ multiplex PCR; TCRdb stores in-frame clones only, minus some. The profile shows hundreds of thousands of clones, about 95% of them singletons. The sequenced sample was naive CD8+ T cells sorted from blood. The receptors originated from a woman aged 25 to 39 in good health. The CDR3 runs from the conserved cysteine through the conserved F or W. Each record gives: V gene, CDR3 length, D gene, CDR3 protein. D genes are given only for firm matches.

>TRBV4-1|16|-
CASSPMRGTNYNEQFF
>TRBV28|16|TRBD2
CASSPIAGGTQETQYF
>TRBV28|13|TRBD1
CASSLGQGDGYTF
>TRBV7-8|15|TRBD1
CASSLAGTGADGYTF
>TRBV4-2|14|TRBD1
CASSHGQALQPQHF
>TRBV9|19|-
CASSPSLASGENSYNEQFF
>TRBV5-4|15|TRBD2
CASSRTTGGFHEQYF
>TRBV2|14|-
CASSEPSSVDEQYF
>TRBV5-1|15|TRBD2
CASSFTSGRRDEQFF
>TRBV9|15|-
CASSPFAGSSYEQYF
>TRBV30|15|-
CAWDGQDRSNQPQHF
>TRBV5-5|15|TRBD1
CASDDPGQGARGYTF
>TRBV6-5|12|-
CASSYTGNEQFF
>TRBV7-9|12|-
CASEGTQETQYF
>TRBV30|11|-
CASRRYNEQFF
>TRBV28|14|-
CASSSWGGTDTQYF
>TRBV5-4|14|-
CASSFWGGTDTQYF
>TRBV19|13|-
CASSTLRGQPQHF
>TRBV7-8|15|-
CASSLTNSMNTEAFF
>TRBV7-6|13|-
CASSLHGDSDYFF
>TRBV7-2|15|-
CASSLGRGSGYEQYF
>TRBV30|13|-
CAWSVLGLNEQYF